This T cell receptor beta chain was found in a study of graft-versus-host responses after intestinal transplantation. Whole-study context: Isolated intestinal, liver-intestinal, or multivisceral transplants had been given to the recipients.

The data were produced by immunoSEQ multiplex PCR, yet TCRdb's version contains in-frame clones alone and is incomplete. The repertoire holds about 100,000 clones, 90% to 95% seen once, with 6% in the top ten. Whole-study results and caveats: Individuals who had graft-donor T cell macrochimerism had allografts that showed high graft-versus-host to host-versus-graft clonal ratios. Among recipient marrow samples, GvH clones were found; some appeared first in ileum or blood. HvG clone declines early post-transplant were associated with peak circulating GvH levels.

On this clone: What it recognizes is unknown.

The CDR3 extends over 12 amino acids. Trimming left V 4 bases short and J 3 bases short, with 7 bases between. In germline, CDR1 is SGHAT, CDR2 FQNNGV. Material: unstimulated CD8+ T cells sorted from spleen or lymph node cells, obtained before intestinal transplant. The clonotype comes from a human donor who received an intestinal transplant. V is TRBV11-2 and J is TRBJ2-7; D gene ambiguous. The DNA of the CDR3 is TGTGCCAGCAGCTGGGTCGGCTACGAGCAGTACTTC. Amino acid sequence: CASSWVGYEQYF.